A selection of T cell receptor beta chains follows, all from one sample in a study of siplizumab effects on memory and regulatory T cells. Here immunoSEQ multiplex PCR was the method, and the copy in TCRdb shows in-frame clones only, minus some. In the table there are about 56,000 clones, around 98% of which are singletons. The source material was naive CD8+ T cells sorted from blood. These receptors were taken from a human donor in good health. CDR3s include the opening cysteine and the closing phenylalanine or tryptophan. D genes are given only for firm matches. Some rows have no size entry. The others give once, few or many, or a class for an expanded clone.

D,V,size,J,DNA,CDR3
.,TRBV4-3,.,TRBJ2-7,TGCGCCAGCAGCCAAGGCAGGGGCCAATACGAGCAGTACTTC,CASSQGRGQYEQYF
.,TRBV27,.,TRBJ1-2,TGTGCCAGCAGTCCCCTCGCCCCAGGGAGAGGCTACACCTTC,CASSPLAPGRGYTF
TRBD1,TRBV14,.,TRBJ2-7,TGTGCCAGCACCGCGACAGGGGGAGGGGAGCAGTACTTC,CASTATGGGEQYF
TRBD1,TRBV6-1,.,TRBJ1-5,TGTGCCAGCAGACCGGGACAGGGTGGGCAGCCCCAGCATTTT,CASRPGQGGQPQHF
.,TRBV7-8,.,TRBJ2-7,TGTGCCAGCACCCAGGGGCCGACCTACGAGCAGTACTTC,CASTQGPTYEQYF
.,TRBV2,.,TRBJ2-7,TGTGCCAGCGTCCCCCAAGGGAGGAACGAGCAGTACTTC,CASVPQGRNEQYF
.,TRBV6-6,.,TRBJ1-3,TGTGCCAGCAGTTACGACATTGGGCCTGGAAACACCATATATTTT,CASSYDIGPGNTIYF
.,TRBV7-9,.,TRBJ1-5,TGTGCCAGCAGCTTAGACGATCAGCCCCAGCATTTT,CASSLDDQPQHF
.,TRBV29-1,.,TRBJ1-1,TGCAGCGCCTATTTGAACACTGAAGCTTTCTTT,CSAYLNTEAFF
.,TRBV27,.,TRBJ1-4,TGTGCCAGCAGTTTTGACAGTTTTAATGAAAAACTGTTTTTT,CASSFDSFNEKLFF
TRBD1,TRBV19,.,TRBJ2-7,TGTGCCAGTAGTGGGACAGGATTCTTGGAGCAGTACTTC,CASSGTGFLEQYF
.,TRBV5-1,.,TRBJ2-7,TGCGCCAGCAGCTTGGGCGGGGACTACGAGCAGTACTTC,CASSLGGDYEQYF
.,TRBV5-4,.,TRBJ1-5,TGTGCCAGCAACAACTTGGGTAGCAATCAGCCCCAGCATTTT,CASNNLGSNQPQHF
.,TRBV7-7,.,TRBJ2-1,TGTGCTAGCAGCTCGGGACTCCGCAATGAGCAGTTCTTC,CASSSGLRNEQFF
TRBD2,TRBV7-6,.,TRBJ2-3,TGTGCCAGCAGCTTAGGGCGGGAGGGTCCAGATACGCAGTATTTT,CASSLGREGPDTQYF
.,TRBV25-1,.,TRBJ1-1,TGTGCCAGCAGTCTAGGGGGGGTGAACACTGAAGCTTTCTTT,CASSLGGVNTEAFF
TRBD1,TRBV29-1,.,TRBJ2-1,TGCAGCGTTGGACAGGGCTCCTACAATGAGCAGTTCTTC,CSVGQGSYNEQFF
.,TRBV7-9,.,TRBJ1-2,TGTGCCAGCAGCGCCTTATCGGGGACCCCCTATGGCTACACCTTC,CASSALSGTPYGYTF
TRBD1,TRBV2,.,TRBJ2-2,TGTGCCAGCAGAGCCCGGACAGGGGTTGCCGGGGAGCTGTTTTTT,CASRARTGVAGELFF
.,TRBV29-1,.,TRBJ2-5,TGCAGCGCCGCGACAGGCGTGGAAGAGACCCAGTACTTC,CSAATGVEETQYF
TRBD2,TRBV7-3,.,TRBJ2-1,TGTGCCAGCAGCTTCTCTAGCGGGAGCTCCTACAATGAGCAGTTCTTC,CASSFSSGSSYNEQFF
TRBD2,TRBV25-1,.,TRBJ2-3,TGTGCCAGCAGTTATGGGGGACTAGCGCCAACAGATACGCAGTATTTT,CASSYGGLAPTDTQYF
.,TRBV10-1,.,TRBJ2-2,TGCGCCAGCAGTGAGTTCGTCTCCGGGGAGCTGTTTTTT,CASSEFVSGELFF
.,TRBV9,once,TRBJ1-5,TGTGCCAGCAGCGTAGTGGGGGAGAGCAATCAGCCCCAGCATTTT,CASSVVGESNQPQHF
TRBD2,TRBV4-1,.,TRBJ2-3,TGCGCCAGCAGCCAAGATACCCTAGCGGGTGCAACTAGCACAGATACGCAGTATTTT,CASSQDTLAGATSTDTQYF
TRBD2,TRBV4-3,once,TRBJ2-3,TGCGCCAGCAGCCAAGATGATATGCGGGGGGGCGCAGATACGCAGTATTTT,CASSQDDMRGGADTQYF
.,TRBV9,.,TRBJ2-7,TGTGCCAGCAGCGAGGGAGTAGTCGACGAGCAGTACTTC,CASSEGVVDEQYF
.,TRBV7-3,.,TRBJ2-3,TGTGCCAGCAGCTTAACGGCAGGCTACACAGATACGCAGTATTTT,CASSLTAGYTDTQYF
TRBD2,TRBV7-3,.,TRBJ2-3,TGTGCCAGCAGCGAGGAGACTAGCGGGAGGGTGACAGATACGCAGTATTTT,CASSEETSGRVTDTQYF
TRBD1,TRBV7-9,.,TRBJ1-2,TGTGCCAGCAGCAACCGGGACAGGGACTATGGCTACACCTTC,CASSNRDRDYGYTF
TRBD1,TRBV6-5,.,TRBJ2-4,TGTGCCAGCTCTGGACAGGGGAAGGCCATTCAGTACTTC,CASSGQGKAIQYF
.,TRBV9,.,TRBJ1-1,TGTGCCAGCAGCGTAGGACAGTTTACTGAAGCTTTCTTT,CASSVGQFTEAFF
TRBD1,TRBV6-6,.,TRBJ2-5,TGTGCCAGCAGTCAAACTTGGACAGGGGGCAAGGAGACCCAGTACTTC,CASSQTWTGGKETQYF
.,TRBV9,.,TRBJ1-1,TGTGCCAGCAGCCCGGGGGGATTGAACACTGAAGCTTTCTTT,CASSPGGLNTEAFF
.,TRBV9,.,TRBJ1-2,TGTGCCAGCAGCACGCGGTCGGAGACAGACTATGGCTACACCTTC,CASSTRSETDYGYTF
TRBD2,TRBV4-1,.,TRBJ2-1,TGCGCCAGCAGCCAAGGACTAGCGGGAGCCTATGAGCAGTTCTTC,CASSQGLAGAYEQFF
.,TRBV9,.,TRBJ2-3,TGTGCCAGCAGCGTAGAGGAAATTAGCGGCTCTAGCACAGATACGCAGTATTTT,CASSVEEISGSSTDTQYF
TRBD2,TRBV27,.,TRBJ2-3,TGTGCCAGCAGCCCGCTAGCGGGAGAGTATGAAGATACGCAGTATTTT,CASSPLAGEYEDTQYF
.,TRBV2,.,TRBJ2-2,TGTGCCACCACGGACGGCACGCGGAACACCGGGGAGCTGTTTTTT,CATTDGTRNTGELFF
.,TRBV5-5,.,TRBJ1-5,TGTGCCAGCAGCTTGGGTCAAGTTAGCAATCAGCCCCAGCATTTT,CASSLGQVSNQPQHF
.,TRBV7-9,.,TRBJ2-2,TGTGCCAGCAGCTCTGACGCAGGGCACATCACCGGGGAGCTGTTTTTT,CASSSDAGHITGELFF
TRBD1,TRBV9,.,TRBJ2-1,TGTGCCAGCAGCGGGAAAACAGGGGACACCTACAATGAGCAGTTCTTC,CASSGKTGDTYNEQFF
.,TRBV14,.,TRBJ2-5,TGTGCCAGCAGCCATGGTTTTGGGTACCAAGAGACCCAGTACTTC,CASSHGFGYQETQYF